These 4 T cell receptor beta chains came from one sample sequenced in a study of T cells after yellow fever vaccination. MiXCR, applied by TCRdb to the 5' RACE reads, yields one record per CDR3 protein. Here the sample spans hundreds of thousands of distinct CDR3 sequences, over 4% being singletons. Source: PBMCs, taken 5 days after the yellow fever booster vaccination. These receptor sequences come from a man between 18 and 29 years old who received the YFV17D yellow fever vaccine.

This clonotype was observed many times. The gene calls are TRBV5-5 and TRBJ2-7; 9 bases match TRBD2. The CDR3 is 15 residues long. Germline V lookup: CDR1 SGHKS, CDR2 YYEKEE (reference sequence). V trimming: 2 bases; J trimming: 2 bases; junction bases outside the gene matches: 5. The CDR3 spells CASSFSGGGPYEQYV. The CDR3, as DNA: TGTGCCAGCAGCTTTAGCGGGGGCGGCCCCTACGAGCAGTACGTC.

This clonotype has at least ten counts. This chain links TRBV29-1 with TRBJ2-7, with D possibly called TRBD1 or TRBD2 (5 bases each). Germline CDR1 is SQVTM and CDR2 is ANQGSEA. This CDR3 has 12 residues. Trimming took 4 bases from V and 0 from J, leaving 7 bases between them. In DNA form, the CDR3 reads TGCAGCGTTGGGGACGGCTCCTACGAGCAGTACTTC. Amino acid sequence: CSVGDGSYEQYF.

This clonotype was counted a few times. The J gene is TRBJ2-1, the V gene TRBV5-1; 10 nucleotides agree with TRBD2. Germline assignment: CDR1 SGHRS and CDR2 YFSETQ. The CDR3 contains 15 residues. V shed 0 bases, J shed 9 bases, and the junction held 6 bases outside the gene matches. The CDR3, as DNA: TGCGCCAGCAGCTTGGAACTAGCGGGGTGGAGTGAGCAGTTCTTC. It specifies CASSLELAGWSEQFF.

The table lists this clonotype with many counts. The CDR3 spells CSAGTGVIEKLFF. The CDR3 coding sequence is TGCAGTGCTGGAACAGGGGTAATCGAAAAACTGTTTTTT. The gene calls are TRBV20-1 and TRBJ1-4; 7 positions match TRBD1. V was pared by 5 bases and J by 8 bases, with 8 bases of the junction left unmatched. Germline CDR1 DFQATT, CDR2 SNEGSKA (reference sequence). The CDR3 extends over 13 amino acids.